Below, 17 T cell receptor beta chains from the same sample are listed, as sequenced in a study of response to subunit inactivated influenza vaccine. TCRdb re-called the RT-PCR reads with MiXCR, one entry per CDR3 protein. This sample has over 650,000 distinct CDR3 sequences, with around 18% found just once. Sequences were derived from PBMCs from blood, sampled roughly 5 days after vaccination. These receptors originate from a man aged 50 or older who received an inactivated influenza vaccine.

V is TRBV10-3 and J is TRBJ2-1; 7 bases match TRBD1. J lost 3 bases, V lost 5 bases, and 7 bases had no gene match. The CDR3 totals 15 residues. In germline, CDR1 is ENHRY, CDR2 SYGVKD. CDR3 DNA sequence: TGTGCCATCAGTTCTCCGGGACAGCTCTACAATGAGCAGTTCTTC. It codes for CAISSPGQLYNEQFF.

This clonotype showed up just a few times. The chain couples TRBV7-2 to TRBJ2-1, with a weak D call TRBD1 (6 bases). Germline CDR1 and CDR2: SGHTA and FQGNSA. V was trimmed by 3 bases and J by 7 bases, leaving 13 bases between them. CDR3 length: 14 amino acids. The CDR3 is CASSFGPTGNEQFF. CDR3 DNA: TGTGCCAGCAGCTTCGGGCCCACAGGGAATGAGCAGTTCTTC.

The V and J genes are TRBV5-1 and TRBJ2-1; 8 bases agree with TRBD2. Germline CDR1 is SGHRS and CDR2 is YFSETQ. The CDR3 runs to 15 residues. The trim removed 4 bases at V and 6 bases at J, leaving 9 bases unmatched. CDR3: CASSIAGGTSNEQFF. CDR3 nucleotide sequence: TGCGCCAGCAGCATTGCGGGAGGAACCAGCAATGAGCAGTTCTTC.

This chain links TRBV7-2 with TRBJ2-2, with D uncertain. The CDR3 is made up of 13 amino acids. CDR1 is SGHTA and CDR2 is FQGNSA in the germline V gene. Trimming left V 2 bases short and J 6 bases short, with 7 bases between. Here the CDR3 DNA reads TGTGCCAGCAGCTTATCGACCGCCGGGGAGCTGTTTTTT. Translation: CASSLSTAGELFF.

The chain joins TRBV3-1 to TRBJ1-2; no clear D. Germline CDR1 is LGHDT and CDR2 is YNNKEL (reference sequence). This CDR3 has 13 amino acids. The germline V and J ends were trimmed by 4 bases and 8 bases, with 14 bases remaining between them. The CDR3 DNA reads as TGTGCCAGCAGCCTCTTAACCGTCGGGGGCTACACCTTC. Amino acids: CASSLLTVGGYTF.

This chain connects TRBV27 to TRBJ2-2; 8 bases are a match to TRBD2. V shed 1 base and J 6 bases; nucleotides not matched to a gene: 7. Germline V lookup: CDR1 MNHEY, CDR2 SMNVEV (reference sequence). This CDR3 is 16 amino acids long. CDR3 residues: CASSLLSGGSAGELFF. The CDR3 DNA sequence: TGTGCCAGCAGTTTATTGTCGGGAGGGAGTGCCGGGGAGCTGTTTTTT.

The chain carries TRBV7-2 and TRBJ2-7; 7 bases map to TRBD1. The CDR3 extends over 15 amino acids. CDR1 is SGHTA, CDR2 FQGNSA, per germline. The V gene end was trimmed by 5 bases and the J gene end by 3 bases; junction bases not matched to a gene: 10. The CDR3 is CASSTRQGWDYEQYF. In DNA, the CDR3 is TGTGCCAGCAGCACCCGACAGGGATGGGACTACGAGCAGTACTTC.

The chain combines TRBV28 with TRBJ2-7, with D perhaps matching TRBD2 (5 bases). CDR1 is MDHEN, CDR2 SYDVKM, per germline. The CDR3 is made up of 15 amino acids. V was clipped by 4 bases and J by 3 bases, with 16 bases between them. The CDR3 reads CASSSVVGLNYEQYF. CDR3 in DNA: TGTGCCAGCAGTTCAGTCGTCGGACTTAACTACGAGCAGTACTTC.

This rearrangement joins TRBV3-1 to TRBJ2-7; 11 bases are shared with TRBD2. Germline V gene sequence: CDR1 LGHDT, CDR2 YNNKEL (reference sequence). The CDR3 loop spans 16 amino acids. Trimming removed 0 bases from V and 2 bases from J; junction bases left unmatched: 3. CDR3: CASSQDVAGGPYEQYF. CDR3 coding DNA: TGTGCCAGCAGCCAAGATGTAGCGGGGGGGCCCTACGAGCAGTACTTC.

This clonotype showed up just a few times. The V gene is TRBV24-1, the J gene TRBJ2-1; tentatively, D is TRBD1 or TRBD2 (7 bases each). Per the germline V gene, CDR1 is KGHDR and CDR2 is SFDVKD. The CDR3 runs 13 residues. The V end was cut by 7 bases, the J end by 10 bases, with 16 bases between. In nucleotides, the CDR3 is TGTGCCACCAGCGATCCAGGGGGGGAGGAGCAGTTCTTC. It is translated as CATSDPGGEEQFF.

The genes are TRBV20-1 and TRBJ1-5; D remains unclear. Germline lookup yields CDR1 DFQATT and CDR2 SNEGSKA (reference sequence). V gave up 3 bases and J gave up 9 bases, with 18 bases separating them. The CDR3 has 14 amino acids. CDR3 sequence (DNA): TGCAGTGCTAGGCGCCCCGGGGTGGGCCGGCCCCAGCATTTT. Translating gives CSARRPGVGRPQHF.

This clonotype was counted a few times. CDR3 nucleotide sequence: TGTGCCAGCAGCAGACTAGCGGGACGAAATGAGCAGTTCTTC. The encoded protein is CASSRLAGRNEQFF. The chain couples TRBV6-2 or TRBV6-3 to TRBJ2-1; 11 bases line up with TRBD2. The CDR3 runs 14 residues. CDR1 and CDR2 from the germline V gene are MNHEY and SVGEGT. With 6 bases clipped from V and 7 bases from J, the junction kept 5 bases outside the gene matches.

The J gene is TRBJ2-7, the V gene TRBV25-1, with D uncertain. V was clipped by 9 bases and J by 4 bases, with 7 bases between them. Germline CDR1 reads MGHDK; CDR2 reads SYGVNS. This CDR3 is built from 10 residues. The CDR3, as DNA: TGTGCCAGGGAGAATTACGAGCAGTACTTC. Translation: CARENYEQYF.

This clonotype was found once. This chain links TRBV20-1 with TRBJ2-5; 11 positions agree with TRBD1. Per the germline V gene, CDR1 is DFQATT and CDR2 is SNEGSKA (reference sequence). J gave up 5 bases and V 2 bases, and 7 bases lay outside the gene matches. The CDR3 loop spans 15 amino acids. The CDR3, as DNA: TGCAGTGCTAGAAGGACAGGGGGCCTGGGGGAGACCCAGTACTTC. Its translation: CSARRTGGLGETQYF.

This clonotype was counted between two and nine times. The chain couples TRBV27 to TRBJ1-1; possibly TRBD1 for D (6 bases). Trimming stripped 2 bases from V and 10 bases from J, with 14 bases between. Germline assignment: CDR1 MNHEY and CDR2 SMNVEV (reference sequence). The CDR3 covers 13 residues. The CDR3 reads CASSLLLGGPAFF. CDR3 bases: TGTGCCAGCAGTTTACTCTTGGGGGGGCCAGCTTTCTTT.

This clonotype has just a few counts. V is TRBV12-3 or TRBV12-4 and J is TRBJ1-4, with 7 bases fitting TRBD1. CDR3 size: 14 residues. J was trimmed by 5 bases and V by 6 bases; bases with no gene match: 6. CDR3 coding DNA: TGTGCCAGCAGCACCGGGACAGAGAATGAAAAACTGTTTTTT. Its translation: CASSTGTENEKLFF.

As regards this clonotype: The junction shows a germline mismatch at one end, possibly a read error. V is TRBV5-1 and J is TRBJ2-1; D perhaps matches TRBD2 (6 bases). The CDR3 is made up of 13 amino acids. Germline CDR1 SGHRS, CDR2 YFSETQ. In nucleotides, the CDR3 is TGCGCCAGCACGAGCGGGCCCAACAATAAGCAGTTCTTC. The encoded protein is CASTSGPNNKQFF.